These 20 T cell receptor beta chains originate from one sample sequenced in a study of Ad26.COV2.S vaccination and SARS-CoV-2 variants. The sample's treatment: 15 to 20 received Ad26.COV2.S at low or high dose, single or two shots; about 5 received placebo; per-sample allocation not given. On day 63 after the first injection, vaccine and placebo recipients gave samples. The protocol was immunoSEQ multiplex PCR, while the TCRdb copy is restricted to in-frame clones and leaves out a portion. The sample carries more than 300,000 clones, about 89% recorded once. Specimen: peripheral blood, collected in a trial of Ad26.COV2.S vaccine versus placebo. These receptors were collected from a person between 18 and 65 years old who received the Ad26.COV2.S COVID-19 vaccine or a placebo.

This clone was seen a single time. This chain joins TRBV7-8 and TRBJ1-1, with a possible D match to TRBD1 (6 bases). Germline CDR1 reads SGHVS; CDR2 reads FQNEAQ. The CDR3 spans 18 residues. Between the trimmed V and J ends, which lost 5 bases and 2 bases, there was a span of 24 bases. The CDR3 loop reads CASSPNRDITYSNTEAFF. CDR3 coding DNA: TGTGCCAGCAGCCCAAACCGGGACATAACTTATTCTAACACTGAAGCTTTCTTT. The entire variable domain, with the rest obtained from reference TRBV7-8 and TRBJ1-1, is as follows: GAGVSQSPRYKVAKRGQDVALRCDPISGHVSLFWYQQALGQGPEFLTYFQNEAQLDKSGLPSDRFFAERPEGSVSTLKIQRTQQEDSAVYLCASSPNRDITYSNTEAFFGQGTRLTVV.

The CDR3 sequence: CASSSRDGGFVQYF. CDR3 sequence (DNA): TGTGCCAGCAGTTCCCGGGACGGAGGCTTTGTGCAGTACTTC. J is TRBJ2-7 and V is TRBV27; D may correspond to TRBD1 or TRBD2 (5 bases each). The CDR3 totals 14 residues. V was shortened by 4 bases and J by 9 bases, with 19 bases between the two germline ends. Germline V CDR1 and CDR2: MNHEY, SMNVEV (reference sequence).

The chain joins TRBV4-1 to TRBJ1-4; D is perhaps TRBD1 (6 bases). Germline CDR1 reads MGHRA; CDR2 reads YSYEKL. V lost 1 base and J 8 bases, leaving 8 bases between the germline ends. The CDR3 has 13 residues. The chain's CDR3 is CASSQVDREKLFF. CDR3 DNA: TGCGCCAGCAGCCAAGTTGACAGGGAAAAACTGTTTTTT.

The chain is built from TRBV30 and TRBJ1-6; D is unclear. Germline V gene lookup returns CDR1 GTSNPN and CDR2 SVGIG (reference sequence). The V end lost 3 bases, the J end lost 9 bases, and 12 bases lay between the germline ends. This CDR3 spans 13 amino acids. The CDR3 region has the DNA TGTGCCTGGAGAGCCAGCTTTACTTCACCCCTCCACTTT. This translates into CAWRASFTSPLHF.

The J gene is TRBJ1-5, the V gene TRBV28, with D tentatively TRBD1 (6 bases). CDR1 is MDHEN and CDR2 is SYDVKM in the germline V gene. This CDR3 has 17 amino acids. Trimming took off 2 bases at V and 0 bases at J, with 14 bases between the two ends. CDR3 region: CASSLRWGAPSNQPQHF. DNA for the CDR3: TGTGCCAGCAGTTTACGGTGGGGGGCGCCTAGCAATCAGCCCCAGCATTTT.

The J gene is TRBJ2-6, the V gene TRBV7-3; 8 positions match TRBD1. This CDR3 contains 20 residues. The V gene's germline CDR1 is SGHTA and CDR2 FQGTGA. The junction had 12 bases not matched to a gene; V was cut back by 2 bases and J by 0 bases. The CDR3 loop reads CASSLAPRGPPSSGANVLTF. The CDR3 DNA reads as TGTGCCAGCAGCTTAGCCCCCAGGGGGCCGCCGAGCTCTGGGGCCAACGTCCTGACTTTC.

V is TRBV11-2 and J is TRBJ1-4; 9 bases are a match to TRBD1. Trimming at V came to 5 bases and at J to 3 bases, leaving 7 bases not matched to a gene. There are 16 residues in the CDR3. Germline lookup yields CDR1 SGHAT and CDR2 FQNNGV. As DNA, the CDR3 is TGTGCCAGCAGCCCCACGACAGGGGGTTCTAATGAAAAACTGTTTTTT. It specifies CASSPTTGGSNEKLFF.

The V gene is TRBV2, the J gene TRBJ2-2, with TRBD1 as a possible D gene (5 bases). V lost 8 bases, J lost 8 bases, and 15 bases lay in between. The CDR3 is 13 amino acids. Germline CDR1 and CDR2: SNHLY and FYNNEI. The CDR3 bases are TGTGCCAGCGAACTCCAGGGTTTAGGGGAGCTGTTTTTT. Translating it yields CASELQGLGELFF. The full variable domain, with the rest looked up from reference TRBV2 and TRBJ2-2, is EPEVTQTPSHQVTQMGQEVILRCVPISNHLYFYWYRQILGQKVEFLVSFYNNEISEKSEIFDDQFSVERPDGSNFTLKIRSTKLEDSAMYFCASELQGLGELFFGEGSRLTVL.

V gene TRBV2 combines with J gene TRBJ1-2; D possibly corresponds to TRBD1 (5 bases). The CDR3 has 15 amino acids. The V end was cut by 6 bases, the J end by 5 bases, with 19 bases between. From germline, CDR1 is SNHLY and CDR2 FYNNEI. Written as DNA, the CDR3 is TGTGCCAGCAGCCGGGACCGCTTTCGGTCATATGGCTACACCTTC. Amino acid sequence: CASSRDRFRSYGYTF.

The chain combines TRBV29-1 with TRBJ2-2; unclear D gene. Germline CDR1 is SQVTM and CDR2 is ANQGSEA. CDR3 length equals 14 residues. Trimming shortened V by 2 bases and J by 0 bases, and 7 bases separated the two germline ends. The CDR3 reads CSVETPANTGELFF. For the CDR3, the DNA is TGCAGCGTTGAAACTCCCGCGAACACCGGGGAGCTGTTTTTT.

CDR3 loop: CASSLPGYGEQYF. In DNA form, the CDR3 reads TGTGCCAGCAGTTTACCAGGGTACGGCGAGCAGTACTTC. The chain employs TRBV12-3 or TRBV12-4 and TRBJ2-7; TRBD1 is a possible D gene (5 bases). V was cut by 2 bases and J by 6 bases, with 11 bases left in between. The CDR3 contains 13 residues.

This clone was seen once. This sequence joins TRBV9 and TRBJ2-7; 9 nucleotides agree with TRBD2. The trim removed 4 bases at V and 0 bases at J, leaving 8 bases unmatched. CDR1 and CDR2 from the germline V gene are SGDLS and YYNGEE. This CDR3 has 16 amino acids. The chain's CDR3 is CASSPGLSGSSYEQYF. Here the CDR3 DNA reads TGTGCCAGCAGCCCAGGCCTTAGCGGGAGCTCCTACGAGCAGTACTTC. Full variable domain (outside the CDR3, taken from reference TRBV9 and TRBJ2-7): DSGVTQTPKHLITATGQRVTLRCSPRSGDLSVYWYQQSLDQGLQFLIQYYNGEERAKGNILERFSAQQFPDLHSELNLSSLELGDSALYFCASSPGLSGSSYEQYFGPGTRLTVT.

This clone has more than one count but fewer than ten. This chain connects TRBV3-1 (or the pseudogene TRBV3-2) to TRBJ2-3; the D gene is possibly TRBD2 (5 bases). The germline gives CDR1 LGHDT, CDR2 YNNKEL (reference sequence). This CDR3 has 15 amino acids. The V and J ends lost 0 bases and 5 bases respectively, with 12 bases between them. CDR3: CASSQELRDIDTQYF. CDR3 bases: TGTGCCAGCAGCCAAGAGCTCCGGGATATAGATACGCAGTATTTT.

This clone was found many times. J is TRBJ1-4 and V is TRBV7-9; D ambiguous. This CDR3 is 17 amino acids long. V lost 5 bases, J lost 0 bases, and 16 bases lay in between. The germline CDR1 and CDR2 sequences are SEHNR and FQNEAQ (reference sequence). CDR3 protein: CASSRSGLGSTNEKLFF. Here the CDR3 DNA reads TGTGCCAGCAGCCGGAGTGGTCTGGGCTCAACTAATGAAAAACTGTTTTTT.

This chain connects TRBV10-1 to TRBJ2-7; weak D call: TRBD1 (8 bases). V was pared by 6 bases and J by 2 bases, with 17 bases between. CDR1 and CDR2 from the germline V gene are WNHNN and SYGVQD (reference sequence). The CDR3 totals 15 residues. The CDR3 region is CASSHDRGGTYEQYF. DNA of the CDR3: TGCGCCAGCAGCCACGACAGGGGAGGGACCTACGAGCAGTACTTC.

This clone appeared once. This CDR3 is CASRTGGVSGNTIYF. The CDR3 DNA follows: TGTGCCAGCCGGACAGGGGGCGTCTCTGGAAACACCATATATTTT. The gene calls are TRBV5-8 and TRBJ1-3; 11 bases line up with TRBD1. This CDR3 spans 15 amino acids. V dropped 7 bases and J dropped 0; count of bases not matched to a gene: 3. Germline CDR1 and CDR2: SGHTS and YDEGEE.

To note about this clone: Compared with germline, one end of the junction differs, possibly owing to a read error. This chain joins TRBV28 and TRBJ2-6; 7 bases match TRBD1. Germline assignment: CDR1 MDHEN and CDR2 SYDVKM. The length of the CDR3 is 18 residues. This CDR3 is CACSSRPGQHSGANVLTF. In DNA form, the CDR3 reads TGTGCCTGCAGTAGCCGTCCGGGACAGCACTCTGGGGCCAACGTCCTGACTTTC.

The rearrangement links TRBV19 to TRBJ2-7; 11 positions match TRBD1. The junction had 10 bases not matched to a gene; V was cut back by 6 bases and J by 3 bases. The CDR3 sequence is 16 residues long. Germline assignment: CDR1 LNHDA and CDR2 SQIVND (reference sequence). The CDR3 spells CASSINLGTGGYEQYF. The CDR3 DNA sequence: TGTGCCAGTAGCATCAACTTAGGGACAGGGGGCTACGAGCAGTACTTC.

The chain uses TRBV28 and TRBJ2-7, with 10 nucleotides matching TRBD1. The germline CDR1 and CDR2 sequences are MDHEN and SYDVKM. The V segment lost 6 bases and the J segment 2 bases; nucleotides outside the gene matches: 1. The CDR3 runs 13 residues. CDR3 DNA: TGTGCCAGCAGCGGACAGGGGGCCTACGAGCAGTACTTC. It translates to CASSGQGAYEQYF.

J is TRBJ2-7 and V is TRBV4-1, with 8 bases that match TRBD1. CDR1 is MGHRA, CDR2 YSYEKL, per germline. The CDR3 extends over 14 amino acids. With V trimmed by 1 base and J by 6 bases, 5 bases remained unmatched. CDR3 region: CASSQGTGLGEQYF. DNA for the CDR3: TGCGCCAGCAGCCAAGGGACAGGGCTAGGCGAGCAGTACTTC.